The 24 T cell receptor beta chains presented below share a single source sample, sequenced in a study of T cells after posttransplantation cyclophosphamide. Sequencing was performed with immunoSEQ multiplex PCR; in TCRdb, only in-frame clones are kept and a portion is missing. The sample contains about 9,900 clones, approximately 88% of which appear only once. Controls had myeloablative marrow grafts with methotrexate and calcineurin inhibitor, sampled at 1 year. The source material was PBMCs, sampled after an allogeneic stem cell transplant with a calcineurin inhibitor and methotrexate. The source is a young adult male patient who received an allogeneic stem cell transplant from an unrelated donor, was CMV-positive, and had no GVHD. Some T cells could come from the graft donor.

The CDR3 region is CASSQEDSRPANYGYTF. CDR3 bases: TGTGCCAGCAGCCAAGAAGACAGTCGGCCGGCTAACTATGGCTACACCTTC. The chain employs TRBV5-4 and TRBJ1-2, with a tentative D call TRBD1 (5 bases). Trimming removed 4 bases at V and 0 bases at J, with 19 bases between. In germline, CDR1 is SGHNT, CDR2 YYREEE (reference sequence). The CDR3 spans 17 residues.

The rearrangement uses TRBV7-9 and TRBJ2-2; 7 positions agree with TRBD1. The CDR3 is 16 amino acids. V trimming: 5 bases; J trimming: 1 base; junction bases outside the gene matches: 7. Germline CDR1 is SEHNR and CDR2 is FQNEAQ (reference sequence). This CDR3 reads CASSPSRGLNTGELFF. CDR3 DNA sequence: TGTGCCAGCAGCCCGAGCAGGGGGTTGAACACCGGGGAGCTGTTTTTT.

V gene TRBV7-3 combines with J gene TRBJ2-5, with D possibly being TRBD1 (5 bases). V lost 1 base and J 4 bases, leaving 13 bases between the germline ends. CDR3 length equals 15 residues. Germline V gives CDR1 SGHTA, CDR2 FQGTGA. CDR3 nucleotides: TGTGCCAGCAGCTTAATGGGTCAGGGTCGAGAGACCCAGTACTTC. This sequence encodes CASSLMGQGRETQYF. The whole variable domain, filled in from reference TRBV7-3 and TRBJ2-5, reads GAGVSQTPSNKVTEKGKYVELRCDPISGHTALYWYRQSLGQGPEFLIYFQGTGAADDSGLPNDRFFAVRPEGSVSTLKIQRTERGDSAVYLCASSLMGQGRETQYFGPGTRLLVL.

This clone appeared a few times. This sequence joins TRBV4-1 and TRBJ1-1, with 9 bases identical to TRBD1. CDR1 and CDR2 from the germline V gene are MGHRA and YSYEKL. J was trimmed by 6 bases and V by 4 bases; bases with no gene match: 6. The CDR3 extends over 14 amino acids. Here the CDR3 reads CASSPRQGEAEAFF. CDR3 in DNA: TGCGCCAGCAGCCCTCGACAGGGGGAGGCTGAAGCTTTCTTT.

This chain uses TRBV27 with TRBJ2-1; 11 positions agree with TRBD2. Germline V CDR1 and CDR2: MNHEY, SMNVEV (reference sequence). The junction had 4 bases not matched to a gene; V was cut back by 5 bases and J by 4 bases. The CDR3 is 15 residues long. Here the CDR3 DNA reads TGTGCCAGCAGTACCCTAGCGGGAGGATACAATGAGCAGTTCTTC. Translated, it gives CASSTLAGGYNEQFF.

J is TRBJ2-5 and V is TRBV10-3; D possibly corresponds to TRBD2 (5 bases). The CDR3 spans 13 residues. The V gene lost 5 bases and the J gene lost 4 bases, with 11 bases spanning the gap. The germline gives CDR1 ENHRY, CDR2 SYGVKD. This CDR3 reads CAISLEGRETQYF. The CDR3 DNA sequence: TGTGCCATCAGTCTCGAGGGCCGAGAGACCCAGTACTTC.

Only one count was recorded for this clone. CDR3 in amino acids: CASSLIGGLTLSTDTQYF. Here the CDR3 DNA reads TGTGCCAGCAGCTTAATCGGCGGCCTCACTTTGAGCACAGATACGCAGTATTTT. The genes are TRBV7-3 and TRBJ2-3; D unclear. The length of the CDR3 is 18 residues. Germline V gene sequence: CDR1 SGHTA, CDR2 FQGTGA. The V end was cut by 1 base, the J end by 0 bases, with 17 bases between.

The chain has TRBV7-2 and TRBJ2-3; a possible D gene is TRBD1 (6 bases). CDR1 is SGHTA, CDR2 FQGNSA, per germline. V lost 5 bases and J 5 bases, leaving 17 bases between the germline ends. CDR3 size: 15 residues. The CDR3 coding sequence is TGTGCCAGCAGCCTAGTGGGCGCAGGGGAAGATACGCAGTATTTT. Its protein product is CASSLVGAGEDTQYF.

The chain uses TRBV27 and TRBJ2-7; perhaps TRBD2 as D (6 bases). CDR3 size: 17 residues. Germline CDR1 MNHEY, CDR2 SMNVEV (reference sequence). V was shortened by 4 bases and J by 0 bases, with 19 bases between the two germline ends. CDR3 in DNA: TGTGCCAGCAGTTCTACCCGGAGGGTTTCAAACTCCTACGAGCAGTACTTC. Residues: CASSSTRRVSNSYEQYF.

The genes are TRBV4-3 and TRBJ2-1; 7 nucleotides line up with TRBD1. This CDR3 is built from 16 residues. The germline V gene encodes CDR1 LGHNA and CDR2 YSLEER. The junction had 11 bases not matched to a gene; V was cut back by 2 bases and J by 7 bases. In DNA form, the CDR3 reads TGCGCCAGCAGCCAACATTCCAGGGGGAAGGGTAATGAGCAGTTCTTC. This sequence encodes CASSQHSRGKGNEQFF.

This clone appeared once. The CDR3 here is CASSPLASADTQYF. The CDR3, as DNA: TGTGCCAGCTCACCCCTAGCAAGTGCGGATACGCAGTATTTT. The rearrangement uses TRBV18 and TRBJ2-3, with TRBD2 as a possible D gene (5 bases). The germline V gene encodes CDR1 KGHSH and CDR2 LQKENI. This CDR3 has 14 amino acids. Trimming pared 3 bases from V and 6 bases from J, leaving 13 bases between.

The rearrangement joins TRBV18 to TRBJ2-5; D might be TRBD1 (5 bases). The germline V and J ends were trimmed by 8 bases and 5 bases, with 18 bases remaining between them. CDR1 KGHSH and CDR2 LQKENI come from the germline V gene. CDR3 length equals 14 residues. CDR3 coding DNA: TGTGCCAGCATACCAGGCAGGGCGTCTGAGACCCAGTACTTC. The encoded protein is CASIPGRASETQYF.

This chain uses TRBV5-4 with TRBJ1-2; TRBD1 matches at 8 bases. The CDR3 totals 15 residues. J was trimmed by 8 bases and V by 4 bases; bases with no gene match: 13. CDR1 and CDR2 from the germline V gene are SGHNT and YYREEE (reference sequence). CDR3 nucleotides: TGTGCCAGCAGCCCTTCGGGGCAGGGGGCGCGGGGCTACACCTTC. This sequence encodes CASSPSGQGARGYTF.

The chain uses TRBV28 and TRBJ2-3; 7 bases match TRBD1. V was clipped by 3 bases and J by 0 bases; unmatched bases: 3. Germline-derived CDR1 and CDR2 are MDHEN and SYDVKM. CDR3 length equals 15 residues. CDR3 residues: CASSFPRGSTDTQYF. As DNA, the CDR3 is TGTGCCAGCAGTTTCCCCAGGGGGAGCACAGATACGCAGTATTTT.

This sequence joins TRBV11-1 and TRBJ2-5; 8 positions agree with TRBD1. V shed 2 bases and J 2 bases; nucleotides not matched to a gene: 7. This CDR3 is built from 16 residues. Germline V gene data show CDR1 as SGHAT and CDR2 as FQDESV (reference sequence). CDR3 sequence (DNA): TGTGCCAGCAGCTTATTGGGCAGGGGGCATCAAGAGACCCAGTACTTC. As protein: CASSLLGRGHQETQYF.

The CDR3: CASSSRDRGNEQFF. The CDR3 DNA sequence: TGTGCCAGCAGCTCCCGGGACAGGGGAAATGAGCAGTTCTTC. The chain links TRBV7-8 to TRBJ2-1, with TRBD1 matching 10 bases. Per the germline V gene, CDR1 is SGHVS and CDR2 is FQNEAQ. The length of the CDR3 is 14 residues. V lost 4 bases and J lost 7; bases outside the gene matches: 4.

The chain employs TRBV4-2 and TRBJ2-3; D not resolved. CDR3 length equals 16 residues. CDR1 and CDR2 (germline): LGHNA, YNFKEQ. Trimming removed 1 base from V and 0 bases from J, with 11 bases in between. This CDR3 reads CASSQGLTGSTDTQYF. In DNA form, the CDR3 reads TGTGCCAGCAGCCAAGGTCTCACCGGTAGCACAGATACGCAGTATTTT.

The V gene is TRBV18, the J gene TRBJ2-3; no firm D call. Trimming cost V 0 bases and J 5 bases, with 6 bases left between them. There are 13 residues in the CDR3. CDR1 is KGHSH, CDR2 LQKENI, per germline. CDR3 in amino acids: CASSPPSVDTQYF. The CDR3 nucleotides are TGTGCCAGCTCACCACCTAGTGTAGATACGCAGTATTTT.

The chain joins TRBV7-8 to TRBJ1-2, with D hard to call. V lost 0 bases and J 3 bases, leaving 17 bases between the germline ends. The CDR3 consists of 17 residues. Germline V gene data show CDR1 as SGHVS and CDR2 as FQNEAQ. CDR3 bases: TGTGCCAGCAGCTTAGCGACCTGGAGCCTACCGCACTATGGCTACACCTTC. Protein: CASSLATWSLPHYGYTF.

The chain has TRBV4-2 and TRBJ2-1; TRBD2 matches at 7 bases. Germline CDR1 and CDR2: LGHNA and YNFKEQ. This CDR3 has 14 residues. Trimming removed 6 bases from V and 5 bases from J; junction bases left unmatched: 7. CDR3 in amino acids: CASSYRGVNNEQFF. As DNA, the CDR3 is TGTGCCAGCAGTTATCGGGGGGTGAACAATGAGCAGTTCTTC.

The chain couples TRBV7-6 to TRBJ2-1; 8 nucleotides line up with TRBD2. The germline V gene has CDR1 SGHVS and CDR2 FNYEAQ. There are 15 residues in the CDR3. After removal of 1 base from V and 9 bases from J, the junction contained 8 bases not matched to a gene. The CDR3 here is CASSLVSGSGGEQFF. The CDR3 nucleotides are TGTGCCAGCAGCTTAGTAAGCGGGAGCGGGGGTGAGCAGTTCTTC.

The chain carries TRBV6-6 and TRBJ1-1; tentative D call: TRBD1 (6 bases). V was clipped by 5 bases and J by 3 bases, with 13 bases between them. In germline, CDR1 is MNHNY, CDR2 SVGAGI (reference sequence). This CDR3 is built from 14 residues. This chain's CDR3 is CASSIQGRDTEAFF. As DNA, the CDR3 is TGTGCCAGCAGTATACAGGGAAGGGACACTGAAGCTTTCTTT.

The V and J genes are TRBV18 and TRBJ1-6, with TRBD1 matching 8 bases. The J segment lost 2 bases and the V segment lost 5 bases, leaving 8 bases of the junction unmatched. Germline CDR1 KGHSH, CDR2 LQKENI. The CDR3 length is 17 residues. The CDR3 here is CASSDRTGITYNSPLHF. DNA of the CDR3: TGTGCCAGCTCAGATAGGACAGGGATAACCTATAATTCACCCCTCCACTTT.

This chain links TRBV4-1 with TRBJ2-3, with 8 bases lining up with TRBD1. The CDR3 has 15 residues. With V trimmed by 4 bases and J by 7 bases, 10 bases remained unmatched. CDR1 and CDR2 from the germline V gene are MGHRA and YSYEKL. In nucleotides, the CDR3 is TGCGCCAGCAGCCCACGCGGGACAGGCCCATATACGCAGTATTTT. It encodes CASSPRGTGPYTQYF.